This T cell receptor (beta chain) came from a study of control samples from healthy donors and cancer patients. Some clones are missing from TCRdb's copy, which holds only in-frame ones; the method was immunoSEQ multiplex PCR. The sample includes about 55,000 clones, about 96% seen only once; the top ten take 1.1%. The receptor was isolated from a woman aged 18-29 years in good health. Sample: blood.

The CDR3 nucleotides read TGCGCCAGCAGCTTGGAGGGGTCTAGGACAGGGGGGTACAATGAGCAGTTCTTC. This translates into CASSLEGSRTGGYNEQFF. V usage is TRBV5-1 and J usage is TRBJ2-1; 10 nucleotides match TRBD1. After removal of 0 bases from V and 4 bases from J, the junction contained 10 bases not matched to a gene. The CDR3 contains 18 residues. Germline CDR1 and CDR2: SGHRS and YFSETQ. Full variable domain (remainder filled in from reference TRBV5-1 and TRBJ2-1): KAGVTQTPRYLIKTRGQQVTLSCSPISGHRSVSWYQQTPGQGLQFLFEYFSETQRNKGNFPGRFSGRQFSNSRSEMNVSTLELGDSALYLCASSLEGSRTGGYNEQFFGPGTRLTVL.